This T cell receptor (beta chain) was sequenced during a study of T cells in Graves' hyperthyroidism and ophthalmopathy. Background on the study: Peripheral blood was drawn at first diagnosis, prior to all treatment. General observations from the study: In the blood, most expanded thyroid clonotypes above 0.001 appeared as well.

The TCR beta CDR3 regions underwent amplification using RNA transcripts as the source. The HTBI primer set served for first-round RT-PCR of the TCR CDR3. Each CDR3 protein gets one entry after TCRdb re-called the multiplex PCR reads with MiXCR. This table has around 450,000 distinct CDR3 sequences, around a sixth appearing once. V gave up 4 bases and J gave up 5 bases, with 8 bases separating them. CDR3 length: 13 amino acids. The germline V gene encodes CDR1 MNHNS and CDR2 SASEGT. The hyperthyroidism was newly diagnosed and had lasted under 2 months; the patients were aged 18 to 65. About this clonotype: Its target is unknown.

This sequence joins TRBV6-1 and TRBJ1-4; no definite D call. The receptor was isolated from a woman aged 18-35 years with Graves' hyperthyroidism. Sample: blood. The CDR3 region has the DNA TGTGCCAGCAGTGCCGGGCCCAATGAAAAACTGTTTTTT. This codes for CASSAGPNEKLFF.